These 10 T cell receptor beta chains were sequenced from one sample in a study of blood T cells in healthy people across ages. The use of a sample-barcoded 5' primer and a J-beta primer mix characterized a second PCR of roughly 7 to 12 cycles. TCRdb re-called the 5' RACE reads through MiXCR, storing one row per CDR3 protein. The sample contains under 2 million distinct CDR3 sequences, around 36% of which appear only once. What was sequenced was blood. Receptors were obtained from a woman in her twenties or thirties in good health.

This clonotype was seen more than once but under ten times. The rearrangement links TRBV14 to TRBJ1-2, with 11 bases identical to TRBD1. The CDR3 runs 14 residues. Trimming at V came to 5 bases and at J to 8 bases, leaving 7 bases not matched to a gene. The germline gives CDR1 SGHDN, CDR2 FVKESK. The DNA for the CDR3 is TGTGCCAGCAGCGGGACAGGGGGATCAGGAGGCTACACCTTC. This encodes CASSGTGGSGGYTF.

V usage is TRBV10-3 and J usage is TRBJ2-3, with TRBD2 matching 7 bases. The CDR3 totals 18 residues. Germline trimming cut 7 bases from V and 5 bases from J; bases unmatched to any gene: 21. Germline V gene lookup returns CDR1 ENHRY and CDR2 SYGVKD. CDR3 in DNA: TGTGCCATCAATCCAGTCCCTAGCGGAGGCCCCCTGGGAGATACGCAGTATTTT. Encoded protein: CAINPVPSGGPLGDTQYF.

This clonotype was recorded a few times. Germline and junction disagree at one end, which may indicate a read error. The chain uses TRBV6-1 and TRBJ2-3; D might be TRBD2 (6 bases). Per the germline V gene, CDR1 is MNHNS and CDR2 is SASEGT. CDR3 length: 14 residues. For the CDR3, the DNA is TGTGCCGGCAGTGACGGCGGGAAAACAGATACGCAGTATTTT. This sequence encodes CAGSDGGKTDTQYF.

This sequence joins TRBV10-2 and TRBJ2-7, with 7 bases aligning to TRBD1. Trimming cost V 7 bases and J 0 bases; bases outside gene matches: 3. The CDR3 is 13 residues long. From germline, CDR1 is WSHSY and CDR2 SAAADI. The CDR3 DNA is TGCGCCAGCACAAACAGGGGCTCCTACGAGCAGTACTTC. Residues: CASTNRGSYEQYF.

This clonotype was detected only a few times. The V and J genes are TRBV27 and TRBJ1-4; D remains ambiguous. Germline V gene data show CDR1 as MNHEY and CDR2 as SMNVEV (reference sequence). The CDR3 runs 13 residues. Trimming took 3 bases from V and 5 from J, leaving 7 bases between them. The CDR3, as DNA: TGTGCCAGCAGTTTGTACTGGAATGAAAAACTGTTTTTT. Its protein product is CASSLYWNEKLFF.

In this sample, this clonotype turned up a few times. This chain joins TRBV6-5 and TRBJ1-1; D gene uncertain. The ends were cut back, 3 bases at V and 1 base at J, with 12 bases in the middle. The CDR3 runs to 15 residues. Germline CDR1 reads MNHEY; CDR2 reads SVGAGI. The CDR3 bases are TGTGCCAGCAGTTATCGCTGGAGTGGGAACACTGAAGCTTTCTTT. Amino acid sequence: CASSYRWSGNTEAFF.

The chain carries TRBV7-9 and TRBJ2-7, with 8 bases fitting TRBD1. The assigned J gene may be wrong: the sequence end matches TRBJ2-5 better. The germline V gene encodes CDR1 SEHNR and CDR2 FQNEAQ (reference sequence). The CDR3 extends over 15 amino acids. CDR3 nucleotide sequence: TGTGCCAGCAGCCCCGGGACAGGCGCCTGGGAGACCCAGTACTTC. Translating it yields CASSPGTGAWETQYF.

Note on this clonotype: Mismatch with germline at one junction end may stem from a read error. The chain uses TRBV20-1 and TRBJ2-1; 7 positions match TRBD2. Germline V gives CDR1 DFQATT, CDR2 SNEGSKA (reference sequence). The CDR3 is 16 amino acids. CDR3 region: CSASNPGLTLYSEQFF. The CDR3 coding sequence is TGCAGTGCTAGCAACCCGGGACTAACTCTTTACAGTGAGCAGTTCTTC.

This clonotype was counted a few times. The chain joins TRBV5-1 to TRBJ1-5; 9 positions match TRBD1. CDR1 is SGHRS, CDR2 YFSETQ, per germline. Trimming cost V 4 bases and J 5 bases; bases outside gene matches: 4. The CDR3 is made up of 14 amino acids. DNA of the CDR3: TGCGCCAGCAGCGGGGGGGACAGGGATCAGCCCCAGCATTTT. This encodes CASSGGDRDQPQHF.

The rearrangement uses TRBV3-1 and TRBJ2-7; 8 nucleotides line up with TRBD1. Trimming took 4 bases from V and 5 from J; bases not matched to a gene: 7. The CDR3 runs 14 residues. Germline V gives CDR1 LGHDT, CDR2 YNNKEL (reference sequence). The CDR3 loop is CASSRWDRRNEQYF. CDR3 bases: TGTGCCAGCAGCCGATGGGACAGGAGGAACGAGCAGTACTTC.